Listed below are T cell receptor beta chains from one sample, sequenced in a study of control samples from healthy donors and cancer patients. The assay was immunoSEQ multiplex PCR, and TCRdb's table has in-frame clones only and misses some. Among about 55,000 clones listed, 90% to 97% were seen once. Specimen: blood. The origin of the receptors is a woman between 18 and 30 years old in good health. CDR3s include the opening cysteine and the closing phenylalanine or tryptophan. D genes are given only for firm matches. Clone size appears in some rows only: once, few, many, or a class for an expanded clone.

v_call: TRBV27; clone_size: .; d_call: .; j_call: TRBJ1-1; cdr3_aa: CASSLRRQLNTEAFF; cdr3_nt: TGTGCCAGCAGTTTAAGAAGGCAACTGAACACTGAAGCTTTCTTT
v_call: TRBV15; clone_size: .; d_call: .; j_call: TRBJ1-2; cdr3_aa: CATSRDEGDYGYTF; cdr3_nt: TGTGCCACCAGCAGAGATGAGGGCGACTATGGCTACACCTTC
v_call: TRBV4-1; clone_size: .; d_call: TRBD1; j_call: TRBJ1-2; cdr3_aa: CASSQRLPGQGYGYTF; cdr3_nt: TGCGCCAGCAGCCAACGACTGCCGGGACAGGGCTATGGCTACACCTTC
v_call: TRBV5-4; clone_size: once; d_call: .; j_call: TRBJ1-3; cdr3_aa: CASSSGRGLNSGNTIYF; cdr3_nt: TGTGCCAGCAGCTCGGGACGGGGCCTCAACTCTGGAAACACCATATATTTT
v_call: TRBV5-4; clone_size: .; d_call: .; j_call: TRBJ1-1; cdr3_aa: CASSTKNTEAFF; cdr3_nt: TGTGCCAGCAGTACGAAGAACACTGAAGCTTTCTTT
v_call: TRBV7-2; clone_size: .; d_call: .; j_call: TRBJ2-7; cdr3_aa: CASSPDGYEQYF; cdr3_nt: TGTGCCAGCAGCCCGGACGGCTACGAGCAGTACTTC
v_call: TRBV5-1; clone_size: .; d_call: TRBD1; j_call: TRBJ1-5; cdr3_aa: CASSVEGASNQPQHF; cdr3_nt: TGCGCCAGCAGCGTGGAGGGGGCCAGCAATCAGCCCCAGCATTTT
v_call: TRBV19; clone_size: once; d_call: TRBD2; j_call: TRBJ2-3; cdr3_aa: CASRGLAVGTDTQYF; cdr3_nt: TGTGCCAGTAGGGGACTAGCGGTCGGCACAGATACGCAGTATTTT
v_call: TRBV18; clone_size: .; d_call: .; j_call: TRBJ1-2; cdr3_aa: CASSSTGRNGYTF; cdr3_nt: TGTGCCAGCTCCTCGACGGGCCGGAATGGCTACACCTTC
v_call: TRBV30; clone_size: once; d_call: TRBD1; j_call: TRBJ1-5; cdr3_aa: CAWNPRGGNQPQHF; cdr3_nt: TGTGCCTGGAACCCCAGGGGGGGCAATCAGCCCCAGCATTTT